Here is one T cell receptor (beta chain) with its context. This record comes from a study of T-cell memory formation after mild COVID-19. Constant-segment primers were used for 5'RACE, and the resulting TCR alpha and TCR beta cDNA libraries carried sample barcodes and UMIs. TCRdb itself ran the 5' RACE reads through MiXCR, one entry per CDR3 protein. The sample includes about 400,000 distinct CDR3 sequences, about 25% seen only once; the top ten take 13%. The V end was cut by 2 bases, the J end by 8 bases, with 13 bases between. The CDR3 spans 14 residues. The germline gives CDR1 SGHKS, CDR2 YYEKEE (reference sequence).

Input material: PBMCs or a T cell subset sorted from them (not recorded which). The source is an adult woman who had mild COVID-19 (a few samples of this study predate the infection). Cell type and time point are not known. The rearrangement links TRBV5-5 to TRBJ2-2; no clear D. The CDR3 is CASSLPRSLGELFF. The CDR3 bases are TGTGCCAGCAGCTTACCCAGATCGTTAGGGGAGCTGTTTTTT.